Described below is a single T cell receptor beta chain sequence and its context. Its antigen is not known. This CDR3 comprises 13 residues. J lost 9 bases, V lost 2 bases, and 6 bases had no gene match. CDR1 and CDR2 (germline): MNHEY, SMNVEV (reference sequence). This entry belongs to a study of T cells in Graves' hyperthyroidism and ophthalmopathy. Across the whole study: At initial diagnosis, before any treatment had begun, peripheral blood was obtained. General study points: Ophthalmopathy was separated from stable hyperthyroidism by a 13 V-J model. The majority of expanded thyroid clonotypes above 0.001 also appeared in blood.

The source material, RNA transcripts, was used to amplify TCR beta CDR3 regions. The primer set for the first-round RT-PCR of the TCR CDR3 was HTBI. A single record per CDR3 protein comes from TCRdb applying MiXCR to the multiplex PCR reads. Of more than 350,000 distinct CDR3 sequences listed, around 13% were seen once; the top ten hold about 19%. The receptor comes from a woman aged 30 to 39 with Graves' ophthalmopathy. The rearrangement joins TRBV27 to TRBJ1-1, with 7 nucleotides matching TRBD1. Input material: blood. CDR3 nucleotides: TGTGCCAGCAGTTTACGAGGAGGGGGCCAAGCTTTCTTT. It encodes CASSLRGGGQAFF.